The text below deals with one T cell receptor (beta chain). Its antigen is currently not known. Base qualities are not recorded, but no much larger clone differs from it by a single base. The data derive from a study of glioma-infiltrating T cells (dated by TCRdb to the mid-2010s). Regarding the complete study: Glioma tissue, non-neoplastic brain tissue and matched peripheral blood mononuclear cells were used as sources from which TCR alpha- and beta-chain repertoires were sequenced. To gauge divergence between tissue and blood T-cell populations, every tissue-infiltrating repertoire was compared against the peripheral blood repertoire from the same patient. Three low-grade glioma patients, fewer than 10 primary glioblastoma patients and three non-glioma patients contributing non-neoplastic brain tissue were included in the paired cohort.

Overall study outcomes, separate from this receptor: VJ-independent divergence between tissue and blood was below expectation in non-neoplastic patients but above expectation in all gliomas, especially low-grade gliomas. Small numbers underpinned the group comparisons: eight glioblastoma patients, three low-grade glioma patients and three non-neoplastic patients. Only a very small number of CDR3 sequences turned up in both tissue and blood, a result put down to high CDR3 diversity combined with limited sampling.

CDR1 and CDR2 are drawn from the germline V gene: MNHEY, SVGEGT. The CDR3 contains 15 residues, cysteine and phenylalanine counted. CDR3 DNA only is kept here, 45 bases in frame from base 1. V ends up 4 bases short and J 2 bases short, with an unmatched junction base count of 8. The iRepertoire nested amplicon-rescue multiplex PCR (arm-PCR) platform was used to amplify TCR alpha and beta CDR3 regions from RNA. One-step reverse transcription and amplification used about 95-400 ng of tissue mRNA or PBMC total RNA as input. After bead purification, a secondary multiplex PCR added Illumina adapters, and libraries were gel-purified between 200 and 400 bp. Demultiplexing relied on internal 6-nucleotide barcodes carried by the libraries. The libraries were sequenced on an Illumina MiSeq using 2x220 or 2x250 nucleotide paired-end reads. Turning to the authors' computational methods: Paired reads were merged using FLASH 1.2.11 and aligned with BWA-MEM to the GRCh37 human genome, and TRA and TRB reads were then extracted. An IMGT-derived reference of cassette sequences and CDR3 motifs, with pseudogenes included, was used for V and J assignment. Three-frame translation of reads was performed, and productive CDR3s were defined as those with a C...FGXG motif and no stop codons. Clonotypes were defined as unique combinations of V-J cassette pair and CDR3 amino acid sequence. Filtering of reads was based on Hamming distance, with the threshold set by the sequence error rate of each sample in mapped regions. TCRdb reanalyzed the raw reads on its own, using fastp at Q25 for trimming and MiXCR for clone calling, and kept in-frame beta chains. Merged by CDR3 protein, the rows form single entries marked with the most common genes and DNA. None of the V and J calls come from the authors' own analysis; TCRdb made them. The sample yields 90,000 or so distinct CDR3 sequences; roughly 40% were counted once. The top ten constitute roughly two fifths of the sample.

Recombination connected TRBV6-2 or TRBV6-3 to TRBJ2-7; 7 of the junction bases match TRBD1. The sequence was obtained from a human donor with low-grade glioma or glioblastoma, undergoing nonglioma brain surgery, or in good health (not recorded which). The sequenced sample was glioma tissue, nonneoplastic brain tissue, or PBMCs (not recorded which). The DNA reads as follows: TGTGCCAGCAGTTCCCCGGGACAGTCGCCCTACGAGCAGTACTTC. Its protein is CASSSPGQSPYEQYF.